The following is a T cell receptor (beta chain) sequence with its context. These data belong to a study of early T cells in non-severe SARS-CoV-2 infection. V was trimmed by 7 bases and J by 2 bases, leaving 10 bases between them. The CDR3 contains 12 residues. Germline loops: CDR1 SQVTM, CDR2 ANQGSEA. Tagging with unique molecular identifiers was applied to individual cDNA molecules. TCRdb called the 5' RACE reads again in MiXCR, with one record for every CDR3 protein. The table records about 21,000 distinct CDR3 sequences, roughly 5.6% of them present only once. This specimen was whole blood, taken at baseline. The chain carries TRBV29-1 and TRBJ2-3; no definite D call. This TCR derives from an adult who was a healthcare worker with PCR-confirmed SARS-CoV-2 infection or an uninfected control (not recorded which). The CDR3 DNA reads as TGCAGCGGCGTCTCTGACACAGATACGCAGTATTTT. Translation: CSGVSDTDTQYF.